The entry below gives a single T cell receptor (beta chain) sequence along with its context. Its target is unknown. Germline assignment: CDR1 MNHEY and CDR2 SMNVEV (reference sequence). This CDR3 comprises 17 residues. Trimming left V 4 bases short and J 1 base short, with 18 bases between. The data stem from a study of cytomegalovirus exposure and HLA in healthy donors. The overall study: A subsequent analysis reported that the roughly 120 validation repertoires were produced on the same platform that had also been used for the roughly 710 first-cohort repertoires. Study observations and caveats: As was reported, the classifier diagnosed cytomegalovirus status with high specificity and sensitivity. The study recorded 160 or so TCR beta chains that were cytomegalovirus-associated. In vitro confirmation showed three CMV-associated chains to be CMV antigen specific.

Clones were sequenced by immunoSEQ multiplex PCR, and TCRdb holds only the in-frame ones, with some missing. Of roughly 60,000 clones listed, roughly 94% are singletons. The chain has TRBV27 and TRBJ2-3; D call uncertain. The sample consisted of PBMCs. This receptor was identified in a woman under 30 in good health and CMV-seropositive. CDR3 in amino acids: CASSSQPALGGTDTQYF. For the CDR3, the DNA is TGTGCCAGCAGTTCCCAACCGGCCCTCGGAGGCACAGATACGCAGTATTTT.